These 24 T cell receptor beta chains were sequenced from one sample in a study of blood T cells in healthy people across ages. The second PCR ran about 6 to 12 cycles with a sample-barcoded 5' primer and J-beta primers. MiXCR was run by TCRdb on the 5' RACE reads, yielding one entry per CDR3 protein. This sample has just over 800,000 distinct CDR3 sequences, with 62% found just once. Sequencing input: blood. These receptors all stem from a man aged 30-40 years in good health.

This clonotype was seen a few times. This chain's CDR3 is CASSDTHGEPLHF. The CDR3 DNA follows: TGTGCCAGCAGTGACACCCACGGGGAACCCCTCCACTTT. This chain links TRBV6-5 with TRBJ1-6; D remains unclear. In germline, CDR1 is MNHEY, CDR2 SVGAGI. Trimming removed 5 bases from V and 12 bases from J, with 14 bases in between. The CDR3 consists of 13 residues.

The chain couples TRBV5-6 to TRBJ2-5; D possibly corresponds to TRBD1 (6 bases). The end of the DNA fits TRBJ2-7 better, so the J call may be wrong. CDR1 and CDR2 from the germline V gene are SGHDT and YYEEEE. The CDR3 spans 15 residues. CDR3 sequence: CASSFRPGAGYEQYF. CDR3 sequence (DNA): TGTGCCAGCAGCTTTCGACCAGGGGCGGGCTACGAGCAGTACTTC.

The chain links TRBV6-1 to TRBJ2-1; TRBD2 agrees at 14 bases. This CDR3 has 15 residues. In germline, CDR1 is MNHNS, CDR2 SASEGT. V was clipped by 4 bases and J by 9 bases; unmatched bases: 5. The CDR3 here is CASSVRLAGGTEQFF. In DNA, the CDR3 is TGTGCCAGCAGTGTACGACTAGCGGGAGGGACTGAGCAGTTCTTC.

The chain employs TRBV7-8 and TRBJ2-3, with D unclear. The CDR3 is 14 amino acids. Looked up from germline, CDR1 is SGHVS and CDR2 is FQNEAQ. Trimming took 3 bases from V and 3 from J, leaving 10 bases between them. In DNA, the CDR3 is TGTGCCAGCAGCTTGGCGGTGTGGACAGATACGCAGTATTTT. Its protein is CASSLAVWTDTQYF.

This clonotype appeared a few times. V and J are TRBV9 and TRBJ1-5; D is unclear. The V and J ends lost 2 bases and 0 bases respectively, with 15 bases between them. The CDR3 extends over 17 amino acids. Germline CDR1 reads SGDLS; CDR2 reads YYNGEE. The chain's CDR3 is CASSVPGGRASNQPQHF. The CDR3 DNA reads as TGTGCCAGCAGCGTCCCCGGAGGGCGGGCTAGCAATCAGCCCCAGCATTTT.

This clonotype was counted at least ten times. This chain joins TRBV12-3 or TRBV12-4 and TRBJ2-7, with 9 bases that match TRBD2. The CDR3 contains 14 residues. The junction had 4 bases not matched to a gene; V was cut back by 5 bases and J by 2 bases. This chain's CDR3 is CASSARGGAYEQYF. The CDR3 DNA reads as TGTGCCAGCAGTGCCCGCGGGGGGGCCTACGAGCAGTACTTC.

V and J are TRBV27 and TRBJ2-7, with 7 bases aligning to TRBD1. Per the germline V gene, CDR1 is MNHEY and CDR2 is SMNVEV (reference sequence). The CDR3 runs to 14 residues. The V gene end was trimmed by 3 bases and the J gene end by 1 base; junction bases not matched to a gene: 3. DNA of the CDR3: TGTGCCAGCAGTTTTACCAGGGGGTCCTACGAGCAGTACTTC. This sequence encodes CASSFTRGSYEQYF.

The gene calls are TRBV20-1 and TRBJ1-2; weak D call: TRBD1 (5 bases). This CDR3 has 14 amino acids. Looked up from germline, CDR1 is DFQATT and CDR2 is SNEGSKA (reference sequence). V dropped 0 bases and J dropped 8 bases, with 16 bases sitting between them. The CDR3 region has the DNA TGCAGTGCTAGAGATCCACGGGGACGGGGAGGCTACACCTTC. Amino acids: CSARDPRGRGGYTF.

This sequence joins TRBV9 and TRBJ2-5; D might be TRBD2 (5 bases). Germline assignment: CDR1 SGDLS and CDR2 YYNGEE. The CDR3 covers 14 residues. V lost 0 bases to trimming and J lost 6 bases, with 12 bases between them. The CDR3 loop is CASSVGGITKTQYF. The CDR3 DNA reads TGTGCCAGCAGCGTAGGAGGGATAACGAAGACCCAGTACTTC.

This clonotype came up a few times. The gene calls are TRBV20-1 and TRBJ2-5, with D uncertain. There are 11 residues in the CDR3. The germline V and J ends were trimmed by 3 bases and 5 bases, with 7 bases remaining between them. Germline assignment: CDR1 DFQATT and CDR2 SNEGSKA (reference sequence). CDR3 protein: CSASSEETQYF. CDR3 in DNA: TGCAGTGCTAGTTCAGAGGAGACCCAGTACTTC.

This clonotype was counted between two and nine times. The rearrangement links TRBV7-2 to TRBJ2-2, with D perhaps matching TRBD1 or TRBD2 (7 bases each). Trimming cost V 3 bases and J 4 bases, with 15 bases left between them. The germline CDR1 and CDR2 sequences are SGHTA and FQGNSA. The CDR3 is made up of 16 amino acids. CDR3 nucleotides: TGTGCCAGCAGCTTCAGGGGGGGCGGGGGCACCGGGGAGCTGTTTTTT. Protein: CASSFRGGGGTGELFF.

This clonotype was detected a few times. This chain joins TRBV7-2 and TRBJ2-3; TRBD2 agrees at 7 bases. The trim removed 1 base at V and 1 base at J, leaving 8 bases unmatched. The CDR3 is 17 amino acids. The germline V gene has CDR1 SGHTA and CDR2 FQGNSA. CDR3 nucleotides: TGTGCCAGCAGCTTAGGGGGAGGGGATGGGGGCACAGATACGCAGTATTTT. As protein: CASSLGGGDGGTDTQYF.

In this sample, this clonotype turned up once. The germline gene is not matched at one end of the junction; a read error may be the cause. This chain links TRBV20-1 with TRBJ2-1; possible D gene TRBD2, 5 bases. The length of the CDR3 is 16 residues. Per germline, CDR1 DFQATT and CDR2 SNEGSKA (reference sequence). DNA of the CDR3: TGCAGTGCTAGAGATAACCGGTTTCGGGGTAAGAATGGGCAGTTCTTC. Its translation: CSARDNRFRGKNGQFF.

The chain couples TRBV2 to TRBJ1-2; tentatively, D is TRBD1 (5 bases). Germline CDR1 SNHLY, CDR2 FYNNEI. Trimming took 3 bases from V and 8 from J, leaving 13 bases between them. The CDR3 is 13 residues long. The CDR3: CASSEGGAGGYTF. The CDR3 bases are TGTGCCAGCAGTGAGGGAGGGGCGGGAGGCTACACCTTC. Full variable domain (remainder filled in from reference TRBV2 and TRBJ1-2): EPEVTQTPSHQVTQMGQEVILRCVPISNHLYFYWYRQILGQKVEFLVSFYNNEISEKSEIFDDQFSVERPDGSNFTLKIRSTKLEDSAMYFCASSEGGAGGYTFGSGTRLTVV.

V gene TRBV9 combines with J gene TRBJ2-5; D is undetermined. V lost 3 bases and J 2 bases, leaving 11 bases between the germline ends. CDR3 length: 14 amino acids. The V gene's germline CDR1 is SGDLS and CDR2 YYNGEE. CDR3 residues: CASSGKGIQETQYF. Written as DNA, the CDR3 is TGTGCCAGCAGCGGGAAAGGGATACAAGAGACCCAGTACTTC.

The chain joins TRBV25-1 to TRBJ2-2; D gene uncertain. The germline V and J ends were trimmed by 6 bases and 6 bases, with 8 bases remaining between them. This CDR3 is 12 amino acids long. The germline gives CDR1 MGHDK, CDR2 SYGVNS. CDR3 DNA sequence: TGTGCCAGCAGCAGTATTCCCGGGGAGCTGTTTTTT. This encodes CASSSIPGELFF. The complete variable domain, with remaining parts taken from reference TRBV25-1 and TRBJ2-2, reads EADIYQTPRYLVIGTGKKITLECSQTMGHDKMYWYQQDPGMELHLIHYSYGVNSTEKGDLSSESTVSRIRTEHFPLTLESARPSHTSQYLCASSSIPGELFFGEGSRLTVL.

This clonotype was seen more than once but under ten times. This chain uses TRBV27 with TRBJ2-5; TRBD1 might be the D (5 bases). The V gene's germline CDR1 is MNHEY and CDR2 SMNVEV (reference sequence). This CDR3 has 14 amino acids. Trimming took 7 bases from V and 4 from J, leaving 16 bases between them. Here the CDR3 reads CASKADTYTETQYF. The CDR3 DNA reads as TGTGCCAGCAAGGCGGACACCTACACAGAGACCCAGTACTTC.

This chain uses TRBV10-3 with TRBJ2-1; D not resolved. CDR3 length: 15 residues. V lost 3 bases and J lost 0, with 9 bases in between. Germline V gives CDR1 ENHRY, CDR2 SYGVKD. CDR3 nucleotide sequence: TGTGCCATCAGTGACACCGGTAGCTCCTACAATGAGCAGTTCTTC. It yields the protein CAISDTGSSYNEQFF.

The gene calls are TRBV5-5 and TRBJ2-7; TRBD1 might be the D (6 bases). The last part of the DNA fits TRBJ2-5 better; the J call may be wrong. The germline V gene has CDR1 SGHKS and CDR2 YYEKEE (reference sequence). This CDR3 comprises 16 residues. The DNA of the CDR3 is TGTGCCAGCAGCTTGGCGGGACAATTTAAAGAGGAGACCCAGTACTTC. It translates to CASSLAGQFKEETQYF.

This clonotype occurred a few times. The genes are TRBV7-8 and TRBJ2-1; TRBD2 might be the D (5 bases). The CDR3 spans 15 residues. Germline V gene sequence: CDR1 SGHVS, CDR2 FQNEAQ. Between the trimmed V and J ends, which lost 1 base and 2 bases, there was a span of 9 bases. CDR3: CASSLGLPTYNEQFF. CDR3 nucleotide sequence: TGTGCCAGCAGCTTAGGACTACCAACCTACAATGAGCAGTTCTTC.

This clonotype was detected only once. CDR3 sequence (DNA): TGCAGTGCTGCTCCTACACCCGGCTATGGCTACACCTTC. Translated, it gives CSAAPTPGYGYTF. The J gene is TRBJ1-2, the V gene TRBV20-1; no definite D call. The V gene lost 5 bases and the J gene lost 4 bases, with 14 bases spanning the gap. Germline-derived CDR1 and CDR2 are DFQATT and SNEGSKA (reference sequence). The CDR3 is 13 amino acids.

Concerning this clonotype itself: The junction and the germline gene differ at one end; a read error may be behind it. The chain is built from TRBV20-1 and TRBJ2-7; D is possibly TRBD1 (5 bases). Germline CDR1 DFQATT, CDR2 SNEGSKA (reference sequence). The CDR3 has 14 amino acids. This CDR3 reads CSARDLTASYGQYF. CDR3 sequence (DNA): TGCAGTGCTAGAGATCTGACAGCATCCTACGGGCAGTACTTC.

The CDR3 sequence: CASSRQGQEDGYTF. For the CDR3, the DNA is TGTGCCAGCTCACGACAGGGGCAAGAGGATGGCTACACCTTC. J is TRBJ1-2 and V is TRBV18, with TRBD1 identical over 8 bases. Germline CDR1 is KGHSH and CDR2 is LQKENI. The CDR3 has 14 amino acids. Unmatched junction bases numbered 7, after V lost 4 bases and J lost 6 bases. Full variable domain (outside the CDR3, taken from reference TRBV18 and TRBJ1-2): NAGVMQNPRHLVRRRGQEARLRCSPMKGHSHVYWYRQLPEEGLKFMVYLQKENIIDESGMPKERFSAEFPKEGPSILRIQQVVRGDSAAYFCASSRQGQEDGYTFGSGTRLTVV.

The rearrangement uses TRBV20-1 and TRBJ2-3, with 14 bases lining up with TRBD2. The CDR3 length is 17 residues. Germline trimming cut 5 bases from V and 4 bases from J; bases unmatched to any gene: 11. The V gene's germline CDR1 is DFQATT and CDR2 SNEGSKA (reference sequence). CDR3 in amino acids: CSAGPGLAGGGADTQYF. CDR3 bases: TGCAGTGCTGGGCCCGGACTAGCGGGGGGAGGGGCAGATACGCAGTATTTT.